The next 25 T cell receptor beta chains were all read from a single sample in a study of blood T cell repertoires in COVID-19. The method was immunoSEQ multiplex PCR; TCRdb's version includes in-frame clones alone and lacks a portion of them. The sample yields roughly 330,000 clones, roughly 90% seen once. The specimen was peripheral blood. These receptors came from a woman aged 50 to 60 with active or convalescent COVID-19.

This chain joins TRBV2 and TRBJ1-1; no clear D gene. This CDR3 is 15 amino acids long. Looked up from germline, CDR1 is SNHLY and CDR2 is FYNNEI. The V and J ends lost 1 base and 0 bases respectively, with 9 bases between them. CDR3: CASSEEQVMNTEAFF. CDR3 coding DNA: TGTGCCAGCAGTGAAGAGCAGGTCATGAACACTGAAGCTTTCTTT. Supplemented by reference TRBV2 and TRBJ1-1, the full variable domain reads EPEVTQTPSHQVTQMGQEVILRCVPISNHLYFYWYRQILGQKVEFLVSFYNNEISEKSEIFDDQFSVERPDGSNFTLKIRSTKLEDSAMYFCASSEEQVMNTEAFFGQGTRLTVV.

The rearrangement joins TRBV18 to TRBJ1-6; no clear D gene. Trimming took off 2 bases at V and 8 bases at J, with 7 bases between the two ends. This CDR3 is 13 amino acids long. CDR1 is KGHSH, CDR2 LQKENI, per germline. In nucleotides, the CDR3 is TGTGCCAGCTCACCAGCTACGGATTCACCCCTCCACTTT. It translates to CASSPATDSPLHF. Combining the CDR3 with reference TRBV18 and TRBJ1-6 gives the whole variable domain NAGVMQNPRHLVRRRGQEARLRCSPMKGHSHVYWYRQLPEEGLKFMVYLQKENIIDESGMPKERFSAEFPKEGPSILRIQQVVRGDSAAYFCASSPATDSPLHFGNGTRLTVT.

The chain uses TRBV27 and TRBJ1-2; 7 bases agree with TRBD1. Germline V gene data show CDR1 as MNHEY and CDR2 as SMNVEV (reference sequence). The CDR3 runs 14 residues. With 5 bases clipped from V and 6 bases from J, the junction kept 9 bases outside the gene matches. This CDR3 reads CASSQRQGLDGYTF. The DNA for the CDR3 is TGTGCCAGCAGTCAGCGACAGGGCCTCGATGGCTACACCTTC.

The chain uses TRBV30 and TRBJ1-6, with 7 nucleotides matching TRBD1. This CDR3 is 17 amino acids long. V shed 3 bases, J shed 0 bases, and the junction held 8 bases outside the gene matches. CDR1 and CDR2 from the germline V gene are GTSNPN and SVGIG (reference sequence). CDR3 bases: TGTGCCTGGAGGGTAGGGGGACAGAGCTCCTATAATTCACCCCTCCACTTT. It codes for CAWRVGGQSSYNSPLHF. Drawing the rest from reference TRBV30 and TRBJ1-6, the complete variable domain is SQTIHQWPATLVQPVGSPLSLECTVEGTSNPNLYWYRQAAGRGLQLLFYSVGIGQISSEVPQNLSASRPQDRQFILSSKKLLLSDSGFYLCAWRVGGQSSYNSPLHFGNGTRLTVT.

This chain connects TRBV29-1 to TRBJ2-2, with D unclear. The CDR3 loop spans 16 amino acids. The V gene's germline CDR1 is SQVTM and CDR2 ANQGSEA. Between the trimmed V and J ends, which lost 7 bases and 0 bases, there was a span of 18 bases. CDR3 region: CSGTYAGTPNTGELFF. In DNA form, the CDR3 reads TGCAGCGGAACTTATGCAGGAACCCCGAACACCGGGGAGCTGTTTTTT.

This chain joins TRBV6-2 or TRBV6-3 and TRBJ1-1, with D uncertain. V was shortened by 4 bases and J by 2 bases, with 20 bases between the two germline ends. CDR1 MNHEY and CDR2 SVGEGT come from the germline V gene. There are 17 residues in the CDR3. The CDR3 loop is CASSSPRDFTSNTEAFF. The CDR3 DNA is TGTGCCAGCAGTTCCCCGAGGGATTTTACCAGCAACACTGAAGCTTTCTTT.

The chain carries TRBV28 and TRBJ2-5; 10 bases fit TRBD2. Per germline, CDR1 MDHEN and CDR2 SYDVKM. Losses at the gene ends were 5 bases for V and 4 bases for J; bases not matched to a gene: 16. CDR3 length: 18 residues. The CDR3 nucleotides are TGTGCCAGCAGTCCACTCGCTCCCCTAGCGGGAGAGGGAGAGACCCAGTACTTC. Amino acid sequence: CASSPLAPLAGEGETQYF.

The chain couples TRBV18 to TRBJ2-1; 8 bases fit TRBD2. The V segment lost 3 bases and the J segment 1 base; nucleotides outside the gene matches: 8. Per germline, CDR1 KGHSH and CDR2 LQKENI. CDR3 length: 17 amino acids. The CDR3 DNA reads as TGTGCCAGCTCACCTCAACTAAGCGGGAGTTCCTACAATGAGCAGTTCTTC. Its translation is CASSPQLSGSSYNEQFF.

V gene TRBV4-3 combines with J gene TRBJ2-1; TRBD2 matches 7 bases. The CDR3 spans 15 residues. The V gene's germline CDR1 is LGHNA and CDR2 YSLEER. The junction had 3 bases not matched to a gene; V was cut back by 1 base and J by 3 bases. The CDR3 spells CASSQAGGFYNEQFF. The CDR3 nucleotides read TGCGCCAGCAGCCAAGCGGGGGGTTTCTACAATGAGCAGTTCTTC.

V gene TRBV4-2 combines with J gene TRBJ1-2, with D possibly being TRBD1 (6 bases). Germline V gene data show CDR1 as LGHNA and CDR2 as YNFKEQ. The CDR3 runs to 15 residues. V lost 4 bases and J lost 11, with 23 bases in between. The CDR3 sequence: CASSLGGPTSGGYTF. DNA for the CDR3: TGTGCCAGCAGCCTAGGGGGACCGACCTCTGGTGGGTACACCTTC.

V is TRBV5-1 and J is TRBJ1-1; D may be TRBD1 (6 bases). CDR3 length: 15 amino acids. Germline V gives CDR1 SGHRS, CDR2 YFSETQ. V lost 3 bases to trimming and J lost 4 bases, with 16 bases between them. The CDR3 DNA is TGCGCCAGCAGCTCGAATCAGGGGTTGAGCACTGAAGCTTTCTTT. Translation: CASSSNQGLSTEAFF.

This chain links TRBV5-1 with TRBJ2-3; 10 bases are shared with TRBD2. Trimming cost V 4 bases and J 1 base; bases outside gene matches: 9. There are 17 residues in the CDR3. Germline values: CDR1 SGHRS, CDR2 YFSETQ. CDR3 sequence reads: CASSPGASGRGTDTQYF. The CDR3 DNA follows: TGCGCCAGCAGCCCAGGAGCTAGCGGGAGAGGCACAGATACGCAGTATTTT.

V is TRBV11-2 and J is TRBJ1-5; D possibly corresponds to TRBD1 (5 bases). CDR1 and CDR2 from the germline V gene are SGHAT and FQNNGV. The CDR3 is 15 amino acids. V lost 6 bases and J 4 bases, leaving 16 bases between the germline ends. CDR3 DNA sequence: TGTGCCAGCAGTCCGCTGGGGGGGAAAAATCAGCCCCAGCATTTT. It codes for CASSPLGGKNQPQHF.

This clone was seen a single time. The J gene is TRBJ2-1, the V gene TRBV29-1; a weak D match, TRBD2 (7 bases). The length of the CDR3 is 16 residues. Trimming stripped 5 bases from V and 0 bases from J, with 17 bases between. Per the germline V gene, CDR1 is SQVTM and CDR2 is ANQGSEA. CDR3 nucleotides: TGCAGCGTTTTAGGGGGGGCGTTAAGCTCCTACAATGAGCAGTTCTTC. Translation gives CSVLGGALSSYNEQFF.

This chain links TRBV7-2 with TRBJ1-2, with TRBD1 as a possible D gene (6 bases). From germline, CDR1 is SGHTA and CDR2 FQGNSA. V was shortened by 5 bases and J by 7 bases, with 20 bases between the two germline ends. The CDR3 is 15 residues long. DNA of the CDR3: TGTGCCAGCAGCACCTACCAAGAACAGGGCGGTGGCTACACCTTC. Amino acids: CASSTYQEQGGGYTF.

There are a few counts of this clone. This chain connects TRBV30 to TRBJ1-2; 7 nucleotides agree with TRBD1. After removal of 5 bases from V and 2 bases from J, the junction contained 2 bases not matched to a gene. This CDR3 has 12 amino acids. CDR1 and CDR2 (germline): GTSNPN, SVGIG (reference sequence). The CDR3 region has the DNA TGTGCCTGGGCGGGACAGAACTATGGCTACACCTTC. It codes for CAWAGQNYGYTF.

The genes are TRBV9 and TRBJ2-6; D is uncertain. The V end lost 0 bases, the J end lost 4 bases, and 11 bases lay between the germline ends. Germline lookup yields CDR1 SGDLS and CDR2 YYNGEE. CDR3 length: 16 residues. The CDR3 is CASSVEPGGGANVLTF. The DNA for the CDR3 is TGTGCCAGCAGCGTAGAACCCGGCGGAGGGGCCAACGTCCTGACTTTC.

The chain links TRBV11-2 to TRBJ1-4, with D possibly matching TRBD1 (5 bases). The CDR3 consists of 16 residues. Trimming took off 4 bases at V and 4 bases at J, with 16 bases between the two ends. Germline-derived CDR1 and CDR2 are SGHAT and FQNNGV. CDR3 sequence reads: CASSSLRARDNEKLFF. The CDR3 DNA is TGTGCCAGCAGCTCCCTACGTGCCAGGGATAATGAAAAACTGTTTTTT.

This clone has a handful of counts. The V gene is TRBV7-9, the J gene TRBJ2-1; no reliable D call. The CDR3 extends over 16 amino acids. Deletions cut 1 base from V and 8 bases from J, with 18 bases between. Per germline, CDR1 SEHNR and CDR2 FQNEAQ (reference sequence). The CDR3 reads CASSLERSPGLHEQFF. CDR3 bases: TGTGCCAGCAGCTTAGAAAGGTCCCCCGGGTTGCATGAGCAGTTCTTC. The full variable domain, its missing parts supplied by reference TRBV7-9 and TRBJ2-1, is DTGVSQNPRHKITKRGQNVTFRCDPISEHNRLYWYRQTLGQGPEFLTYFQNEAQLEKSRLLSDRFSAERPKGSFSTLEIQRTEQGDSAMYLCASSLERSPGLHEQFFGPGTRLTVL.

The rearrangement links TRBV5-4 to TRBJ2-3; 10 bases fit TRBD2. Looked up from germline, CDR1 is SGHNT and CDR2 is YYREEE (reference sequence). V was clipped by 0 bases and J by 0 bases; unmatched bases: 1. There are 16 residues in the CDR3. CDR3 nucleotides: TGTGCCAGCAGCTTGGCGGGACTAGCGAGCACAGATACGCAGTATTTT. Its protein product is CASSLAGLASTDTQYF.

The CDR3 nucleotides read TGTGCCACCAGCAGTAGCAGGGCGGACTATGGCTACACCTTC. Translated, it gives CATSSSRADYGYTF. The rearrangement uses TRBV15 and TRBJ1-2; TRBD1 might be the D (5 bases). V was shortened by 3 bases and J by 3 bases, with 11 bases between the two germline ends. Germline values: CDR1 LNHNV, CDR2 YYDKDF (reference sequence). CDR3 length: 14 residues.

The gene calls are TRBV24-1 and TRBJ2-3; no firm D call. Germline CDR1 and CDR2: KGHDR and SFDVKD. V was trimmed by 6 bases and J by 0 bases, leaving 9 bases between them. The CDR3 loop spans 14 amino acids. The CDR3: CATSQPRSTDTQYF. For the CDR3, the DNA is TGTGCCACCAGTCAACCACGGAGCACAGATACGCAGTATTTT.

V usage is TRBV29-1 and J usage is TRBJ2-1; perhaps TRBD2 as D (7 bases). The CDR3 sequence is 15 residues long. CDR1 SQVTM and CDR2 ANQGSEA come from the germline V gene. V was shortened by 5 bases and J by 4 bases, with 18 bases between the two germline ends. The CDR3 nucleotides are TGCAGCGTTACCCCGTGGAGGGGGGGATACAATGAGCAGTTCTTC. Translated, it gives CSVTPWRGGYNEQFF.

This chain connects TRBV7-9 to TRBJ2-5; 11 bases line up with TRBD2. CDR3 size: 17 residues. V was pared by 1 base and J by 1 base, with 5 bases of the junction left unmatched. Looked up from germline, CDR1 is SEHNR and CDR2 is FQNEAQ (reference sequence). CDR3 in DNA: TGTGCCAGCAGCTTAGACCGGACTAGCGGGTTCCAAGAGACCCAGTACTTC. The encoded protein is CASSLDRTSGFQETQYF.

V usage is TRBV2 and J usage is TRBJ1-2; D might be TRBD1 (6 bases). Per germline, CDR1 SNHLY and CDR2 FYNNEI. This CDR3 is 13 amino acids long. Trimming cost V 3 bases and J 4 bases, with 9 bases left between them. This CDR3 reads CASSDQGTYGYTF. Here the CDR3 DNA reads TGTGCCAGCAGTGACCAGGGGACCTATGGCTACACCTTC. Together with reference TRBV2 and TRBJ1-2, the CDR3 gives the full variable domain: EPEVTQTPSHQVTQMGQEVILRCVPISNHLYFYWYRQILGQKVEFLVSFYNNEISEKSEIFDDQFSVERPDGSNFTLKIRSTKLEDSAMYFCASSDQGTYGYTFGSGTRLTVV.